Below are 25 T cell receptor beta chains sequenced from a single sample in a study of T cells in Graves' hyperthyroidism and ophthalmopathy. It was RNA transcripts that yielded the amplified TCR beta CDR3 regions. First-round RT-PCR targeting the TCR CDR3 was performed with the HTBI primer set. TCRdb re-called the multiplex PCR reads through MiXCR, storing one row per CDR3 protein. The top ten hold about a quarter of the sample, which has under 130,000 distinct CDR3 sequences, approximately 48% seen once. The specimen was blood. All receptors derive from a man in his forties with Graves' hyperthyroidism.

Details on this clonotype: This sequence may be a read error, since a much larger clone differs from it by one base. The chain has TRBV5-4 and TRBJ2-1, with 8 bases matching TRBD2. The length of the CDR3 is 17 residues. The germline CDR1 and CDR2 sequences are SGHNT and YYREEE (reference sequence). CDR3 sequence (DNA): TGTGCCAGCAGCGTCCGACTAGCGTTGGGCTCCTACAATGACCAGTTCTTC. Amino acid sequence: CASSVRLALGSYNDQFF.

The chain recombines TRBV7-9 with TRBJ2-7; 10 positions agree with TRBD2. Germline values: CDR1 SEHNR, CDR2 FQNEAQ (reference sequence). The CDR3 totals 15 residues. V trimming: 8 bases; J trimming: 4 bases; junction bases outside the gene matches: 11. As DNA, the CDR3 is TGTGCCAGCTCAACTTCTAGCGGGAGTTTGTACGAGCAGTACTTC. This sequence encodes CASSTSSGSLYEQYF.

V gene TRBV7-8 combines with J gene TRBJ1-5; no firm D call. V lost 5 bases and J 14 bases, leaving 19 bases between the germline ends. The CDR3 contains 13 residues. Germline V CDR1 and CDR2: SGHVS, FQNEAQ. CDR3: CASSRDGLRYEHF. The DNA of the CDR3 is TGTGCCAGCAGCCGAGACGGGCTTCGGTACGAGCATTTT.

The chain couples TRBV7-9 to TRBJ2-4; either TRBD1 or TRBD2 may supply D (6 bases each). Germline-derived CDR1 and CDR2 are SEHNR and FQNEAQ (reference sequence). CDR3 size: 14 residues. The V and J ends lost 6 bases and 11 bases respectively, with 20 bases between them. The CDR3 reads CASSEQGLQVLQYF. CDR3 nucleotides: TGTGCCAGCAGTGAACAGGGACTGCAAGTACTTCAGTACTTC.

The gene calls are TRBV2 and TRBJ2-2; no clear D. This CDR3 contains 11 residues. V lost 5 bases and J lost 7, with 5 bases in between. The germline gives CDR1 SNHLY, CDR2 FYNNEI. The CDR3 DNA reads TGTGCCAGCAGTTCGAGCGGGGAGCTGTTTTTT. Translation: CASSSSGELFF.

This clonotype was found a few times. V is TRBV27 and J is TRBJ2-7; D is uncertain. The germline gives CDR1 MNHEY, CDR2 SMNVEV (reference sequence). This CDR3 region has 17 residues. Deletions cut 1 base from V and 0 bases from J, with 16 bases between. This CDR3 is CASSLLRSQPHSYEQYF. The CDR3 nucleotides read TGTGCCAGCAGTTTATTACGGTCCCAACCTCACTCCTACGAGCAGTACTTC.

This clonotype was counted a single time. The rearrangement joins TRBV7-9 to TRBJ1-1; 7 positions agree with TRBD1. Germline V CDR1 and CDR2: SEHNR, FQNEAQ (reference sequence). V shed 1 base, J shed 5 bases, and the junction held 7 bases outside the gene matches. The CDR3 extends over 15 amino acids. CDR3 in amino acids: CASSLGMAGGTEAFF. CDR3 DNA: TGTGCCAGCAGCTTAGGGATGGCAGGGGGGACTGAAGCTTTCTTT.

This clonotype was detected many times. This sequence joins TRBV7-8 and TRBJ2-7, with a weak D call TRBD2 (5 bases). V gave up 6 bases and J gave up 2 bases, with 14 bases separating them. Looked up from germline, CDR1 is SGHVS and CDR2 is FQNEAQ. The CDR3 sequence is 14 residues long. The CDR3 sequence is CASRPGSGTYEQYF. Here the CDR3 DNA reads TGTGCCAGCAGGCCTGGCTCCGGGACCTACGAGCAGTACTTC.

As regards this clonotype: Its ends do not fully match the called genes, so a read error is possible. The V call is TRBV2, the J call TRBJ1-1; D not certain. The germline V gene encodes CDR1 SNHLY and CDR2 FYNNEI. The CDR3 is made up of 17 amino acids. CDR3 sequence: CASSGTERKGMNAEAFF. For the CDR3, the DNA is TGTGCCAGCAGTGGGACGGAACGAAAAGGGATGAACGCTGAAGCTTTCTTT.

The V and J genes are TRBV7-2 and TRBJ2-3, with 13 bases that match TRBD2. Germline values: CDR1 SGHTA, CDR2 FQGNSA. CDR3 length: 16 residues. V shed 5 bases and J 2 bases; nucleotides not matched to a gene: 4. CDR3 protein: CASSPGLAGATDTQYF. CDR3 sequence (DNA): TGTGCCAGCAGCCCTGGACTAGCGGGAGCCACAGATACGCAGTATTTT.

The chain combines TRBV12-3 or TRBV12-4 with TRBJ1-4, with D possibly matching TRBD1 (5 bases). The CDR3 is made up of 17 amino acids. Trimming left V 6 bases short and J 3 bases short, with 20 bases between. The CDR3 here is CASRPIRGVSPNEKLFF. The CDR3 DNA reads TGTGCCAGCAGGCCCATTCGGGGGGTGAGCCCTAATGAAAAACTGTTTTTT.

With respect to this clonotype: A read error may be the cause here, since a much bigger clone is one base away. The chain employs TRBV4-1 and TRBJ2-1, with D hard to call. The CDR3 covers 17 residues. The germline gives CDR1 MGHRA, CDR2 YSYEKL. CDR3 residues: CASSQVRRRGSYNEQLF. Here the CDR3 DNA reads TGCGCCAGCAGCCAAGTTCGAAGGCGCGGTTCCTACAATGAGCAGCTCTTC.

The V and J genes are TRBV14 and TRBJ1-2; 10 bases fit TRBD1. The CDR3 has 13 amino acids. Per germline, CDR1 SGHDN and CDR2 FVKESK. With 4 bases clipped from V and 6 bases from J, the junction kept 2 bases outside the gene matches. The CDR3, as DNA: TGTGCCAGCAGCCGCGGGACAGGGGATGGCTACACCTTC. This gives the protein CASSRGTGDGYTF.

There are many counts of this clonotype. V usage is TRBV29-1 and J usage is TRBJ1-5; D possibly corresponds to TRBD1 (5 bases). Germline loops: CDR1 SQVTM, CDR2 ANQGSEA. The V end was cut by 5 bases, the J end by 5 bases, with 13 bases between. CDR3 length: 13 residues. The CDR3 coding sequence is TGCAGCGTTTATACAGGTCCGGATCAGCCCCAGCATTTT. This sequence encodes CSVYTGPDQPQHF.

The rearrangement joins TRBV20-1 to TRBJ2-4, with 8 bases matching TRBD2. There are 13 residues in the CDR3. Looked up from germline, CDR1 is DFQATT and CDR2 is SNEGSKA (reference sequence). V was clipped by 6 bases and J by 6 bases; unmatched bases: 7. CDR3: CSAVIAGRNIQYF. CDR3 in DNA: TGCAGTGCGGTAATAGCGGGAAGAAACATTCAGTACTTC.

This clonotype was seen ten or more times. The chain combines TRBV10-3 with TRBJ1-1, with D tentatively TRBD1 (5 bases). V was trimmed by 6 bases and J by 5 bases, leaving 13 bases between them. This CDR3 comprises 13 residues. The V gene's germline CDR1 is ENHRY and CDR2 SYGVKD. The CDR3 reads CAIRGTEGTEAFF. The CDR3 coding sequence is TGTGCCATCAGGGGGACGGAGGGGACTGAAGCTTTCTTT.

This clonotype was recorded many times. This chain joins TRBV2 and TRBJ1-4; D is unclear. With 8 bases removed from V and 8 bases from J, the gap between germline ends came to 12 bases. This CDR3 contains 12 residues. CDR1 SNHLY and CDR2 FYNNEI come from the germline V gene. The CDR3 loop is CASERSREKLFF. In nucleotides, the CDR3 is TGTGCCAGCGAACGGTCTCGAGAAAAACTGTTTTTT.

This sequence joins TRBV25-1 and TRBJ1-5, with D unclear. Germline V lookup: CDR1 MGHDK, CDR2 SYGVNS. The CDR3 consists of 12 residues. Trimming removed 8 bases at V and 7 bases at J, with 12 bases between. The CDR3 spells CASLEGWQPQHF. In DNA form, the CDR3 reads TGTGCCAGCTTGGAAGGTTGGCAGCCCCAGCATTTT.

This clonotype rates as medium-sized. The chain carries TRBV15 and TRBJ1-6; the match to TRBD1 covers 8 bases. The V and J ends lost 1 base and 9 bases, in that order; junction bases with no gene match: 5. Germline CDR1 reads LNHNV; CDR2 reads YYDKDF (reference sequence). The CDR3 has 15 amino acids. CDR3 DNA: TGTGCCACCAGCAGAGGACAGGGGAGGCTTTCACCCCTCCACTTT. It translates to CATSRGQGRLSPLHF.

This clonotype has ten or more counts. CDR3 loop: CAREAGRKTDTQYF. CDR3 nucleotide sequence: TGTGCCAGAGAAGCCGGCAGGAAAACAGATACGCAGTATTTT. The chain employs TRBV2 and TRBJ2-3; D remains unclear. CDR3 size: 14 residues. With 9 bases removed from V and 3 bases from J, the gap between germline ends came to 16 bases. Germline CDR1 SNHLY, CDR2 FYNNEI.

In this sample, this clonotype turned up many times. The chain links TRBV5-1 to TRBJ2-1, with 7 nucleotides matching TRBD2. Germline loops: CDR1 SGHRS, CDR2 YFSETQ. The CDR3 totals 14 residues. V lost 0 bases to trimming and J lost 5 bases; unmatched junction nucleotides: 2. CDR3 sequence: CASSLVAGDNEQFF. CDR3 DNA: TGCGCCAGCAGCTTGGTTGCGGGAGACAATGAGCAGTTCTTC.

This clonotype was counted many times. The chain recombines TRBV20-1 with TRBJ2-3, with a tentative D call TRBD2 (6 bases). CDR3 length: 16 amino acids. CDR1 is DFQATT, CDR2 SNEGSKA, per germline (reference sequence). V shed 3 bases and J shed 1 base, with 17 bases lying between them. CDR3 loop: CSASPLATGGTDTQYF. The CDR3 DNA reads as TGCAGTGCTAGTCCTCTGGCGACGGGAGGCACAGATACGCAGTATTTT.

This clonotype has ten or more counts. The chain combines TRBV5-1 with TRBJ1-3; tentatively, D is TRBD1 (5 bases). CDR1 and CDR2 from the germline V gene are SGHRS and YFSETQ. The CDR3 sequence is 15 residues long. V lost 3 bases to trimming and J lost 0 bases, with 10 bases between them. The CDR3 spells CASSWDRSSGNTIYF. CDR3 DNA sequence: TGCGCCAGCAGCTGGGACCGGAGCTCTGGAAACACCATATATTTT.

The gene calls are TRBV7-8 and TRBJ1-2, with TRBD1 matching over 8 bases. J was trimmed by 7 bases and V by 1 base; bases with no gene match: 2. In germline, CDR1 is SGHVS, CDR2 FQNEAQ. The CDR3 has 13 amino acids. The CDR3 region is CASSLGQGTGYTF. CDR3 DNA: TGTGCCAGCAGCTTAGGACAGGGGACTGGCTACACCTTC. Drawing the rest from reference TRBV7-8 and TRBJ1-2, the complete variable domain is GAGVSQSPRYKVAKRGQDVALRCDPISGHVSLFWYQQALGQGPEFLTYFQNEAQLDKSGLPSDRFFAERPEGSVSTLKIQRTQQEDSAVYLCASSLGQGTGYTFGSGTRLTVV.

There are many counts of this clonotype. This may stem from a read error, because a much larger clone lies one nucleotide away. The rearrangement links TRBV29-1 to TRBJ2-5, with 7 bases identical to TRBD2. The CDR3 spans 13 residues. In germline, CDR1 is SQVTM, CDR2 ANQGSEA. CDR3 in amino acids: CSVEILAEEAQYF. CDR3 coding DNA: TGCAGCGTTGAAATCCTAGCGGAAGAGGCCCAGTACTTC.